The entry that follows covers one T cell receptor (beta chain) sequence. Its matching antigen is unknown. Generated by immunoSEQ multiplex PCR, the TCRdb table keeps only in-frame clones and is missing some. Seen here are 100,000 to 130,000 clones, 91% observed once, and the top ten hold 20% to 25%. This entry is derived from a study of T cell responses to AZD1222 COVID-19 vaccine. Whole-study context: Investigators merged groups given second doses at roughly 4 or roughly 12 weeks. Points from the study as a whole: The study reported that nearly half of spike-specific TCRs target unmutated variant regions. Just 5 to 7 AZD1222 recipients were seropositive at baseline. The study found vaccine-associated CD4 TCRs spanning spike, dominant at 160-218 and 743-854.

This clonotype was obtained from an adult in good health. This specimen was peripheral blood, taken on day 0 of AZD1222 vaccination.

The chain's CDR3 is CASSRQGGGYTF. For the CDR3, the DNA is TGTGCCAGCAGTAGACAGGGAGGTGGCTACACCTTC. The chain recombines TRBV6-5 with TRBJ1-2, with 7 bases fitting TRBD1. The CDR3 length is 12 residues. CDR1 and CDR2 from the germline V gene are MNHEY and SVGAGI. The V segment lost 5 bases and the J segment 7 bases; nucleotides outside the gene matches: 4.